Each of the 17 T cell receptor beta chains below was sequenced from the same sample in a study of patients and donors after allogeneic stem cell transplantation. TCRdb itself ran the RT-PCR reads through MiXCR, one entry per CDR3 protein. Among about 960,000 distinct CDR3 sequences listed, more than 15% were seen once. The sequencing sample was made of blood, either unsorted or a sorted T cell fraction (not recorded which). Receptor source: a human donor who was either an allogeneic HSCT recipient or a stem cell or donor lymphocyte infusion donor (not recorded which). It is not recorded whose cells these are; they may come from a transplant donor.

This clonotype has a handful of counts. V usage is TRBV5-5 and J usage is TRBJ1-2; D not certain. Trimming stripped 0 bases from V and 4 bases from J, with 10 bases between. The CDR3 covers 14 residues. Germline V gene data show CDR1 as SGHKS and CDR2 as YYEKEE (reference sequence). The CDR3 nucleotides are TGTGCCAGCAGCTTGGGTCCAGCCGGCTATGGCTACACCTTC. Amino acids: CASSLGPAGYGYTF.

This clonotype has only a few counts. The V and J genes are TRBV9 and TRBJ2-5; 7 positions agree with TRBD2. The V gene end was trimmed by 3 bases and the J gene end by 5 bases; junction bases not matched to a gene: 4. Germline values: CDR1 SGDLS, CDR2 YYNGEE. The CDR3 totals 13 residues. Here the CDR3 reads CASSAERDETQYF. For the CDR3, the DNA is TGTGCCAGCAGCGCCGAGCGGGACGAGACCCAGTACTTC.

This clonotype was seen a few times. This chain connects TRBV12-5 to TRBJ2-5; 11 positions agree with TRBD2. The trim removed 2 bases at V and 1 base at J, leaving 6 bases unmatched. The CDR3 length is 17 residues. Germline loops: CDR1 LGHNT, CDR2 FRNRAP. CDR3 sequence: CASGLPGLAGSQETQYF. CDR3 bases: TGTGCTAGTGGTTTGCCTGGACTAGCGGGTTCCCAAGAGACCCAGTACTTC.

The rearrangement joins TRBV11-2 to TRBJ2-2; 11 nucleotides agree with TRBD2. Looked up from germline, CDR1 is SGHAT and CDR2 is FQNNGV. Trimming took 4 bases from V and 0 from J; bases not matched to a gene: 7. The CDR3 sequence is 18 residues long. As DNA, the CDR3 is TGTGCCAGCAGCTCGCGACTAGCGGGGCCCCCGAACACCGGGGAGCTGTTTTTT. Its translation is CASSSRLAGPPNTGELFF. Combining the CDR3 with reference TRBV11-2 and TRBJ2-2 gives the whole variable domain EAGVAQSPRYKIIEKRQSVAFWCNPISGHATLYWYQQILGQGPKLLIQFQNNGVVDDSQLPKDRFSAERLKGVDSTLKIQPAKLEDSAVYLCASSSRLAGPPNTGELFFGEGSRLTVL.

The table lists this clonotype with a few counts. The chain has TRBV10-3 and TRBJ1-3; D unresolved. The CDR3 consists of 14 residues. The V end lost 10 bases, the J end lost 0 bases, and 13 bases lay between the germline ends. Germline CDR1 reads ENHRY; CDR2 reads SYGVKD. CDR3 in amino acids: CATQPRDSGNTIYF. Written as DNA, the CDR3 is TGTGCCACCCAACCCAGAGACTCTGGAAACACCATATATTTT.

This clonotype was counted a few times. V is TRBV18 and J is TRBJ2-5; D may be TRBD2 (5 bases). Looked up from germline, CDR1 is KGHSH and CDR2 is LQKENI. Between the trimmed V and J ends, which lost 2 bases and 1 base, there was a span of 11 bases. The CDR3 covers 15 residues. The CDR3 DNA reads as TGTGCCAGCTCACCAAAGAGAGGGCTCCAAGAGACCCAGTACTTC. It yields the protein CASSPKRGLQETQYF.

This clonotype was seen at least ten times. The CDR3 sequence is CASSEGPRVADLYNEQFF. CDR3 coding DNA: TGTGCCAGCAGTGAAGGGCCGAGGGTAGCGGACCTATACAATGAGCAGTTCTTC. This chain connects TRBV2 to TRBJ2-1; D perhaps matches TRBD2 (6 bases). V was trimmed by 1 base and J by 4 bases, leaving 20 bases between them. CDR1 SNHLY and CDR2 FYNNEI come from the germline V gene. The CDR3 is made up of 18 amino acids.

At least ten counts were recorded for this clonotype. The rearrangement uses TRBV6-2 or TRBV6-3 and TRBJ1-5; D not resolved. Germline V gives CDR1 MNHEY, CDR2 SVGEGT. The CDR3 runs to 12 residues. Trimming shortened V by 5 bases and J by 4 bases, and 6 bases separated the two germline ends. The CDR3 coding sequence is TGTGCCAGCAGTCGGATTAATCAGCCCCAGCATTTT. It is translated as CASSRINQPQHF.

The chain joins TRBV2 to TRBJ2-2; D is uncertain. Trimming removed 4 bases at V and 3 bases at J, with 12 bases between. Germline CDR1 is SNHLY and CDR2 is FYNNEI. The CDR3 extends over 15 amino acids. The CDR3 here is CASSGQPRDTGELFF. The CDR3 nucleotides read TGTGCCAGCAGTGGTCAGCCGAGAGACACCGGGGAGCTGTTTTTT.

The chain is built from TRBV20-1 and TRBJ2-3; D not resolved. Germline V CDR1 and CDR2: DFQATT, SNEGSKA (reference sequence). V lost 2 bases, J lost 0 bases, and 9 bases lay in between. The CDR3 runs to 14 residues. This CDR3 is CSARSITSTDTQYF. Here the CDR3 DNA reads TGCAGTGCTAGATCGATAACAAGCACAGATACGCAGTATTTT.

The chain carries TRBV29-1 and TRBJ1-5; D gene unclear. The V end lost 5 bases, the J end lost 0 bases, and 8 bases lay between the germline ends. Looked up from germline, CDR1 is SQVTM and CDR2 is ANQGSEA. The CDR3 runs to 13 residues. This CDR3 is CSVRENSNQPQHF. The DNA of the CDR3 is TGCAGCGTTCGGGAAAATAGCAATCAGCCCCAGCATTTT.

Note on this clonotype: The junction differs from germline at one of its ends, possibly a read error. The rearrangement joins TRBV11-2 to TRBJ2-1; 8 bases are shared with TRBD2. CDR1 is SGHAT and CDR2 is FQNNGV in the germline V gene. CDR3 size: 15 residues. The CDR3 region is CASNLAGLSYNEQFF. CDR3 in DNA: TGTGCCAGCAACTTAGCGGGGTTGTCCTACAATGAGCAGTTCTTC.

The V gene is TRBV11-2, the J gene TRBJ2-1; 11 nucleotides line up with TRBD2. The CDR3 contains 14 residues. The V gene's germline CDR1 is SGHAT and CDR2 FQNNGV. After removal of 1 base from V and 8 bases from J, the junction contained 1 base not matched to a gene. The CDR3, as DNA: TGTGCCAGCAGCTTAGGGACTAGCGGGTATGAGCAGTTCTTC. Encoded protein: CASSLGTSGYEQFF. The whole variable domain, remainder taken from reference TRBV11-2 and TRBJ2-1, is EAGVAQSPRYKIIEKRQSVAFWCNPISGHATLYWYQQILGQGPKLLIQFQNNGVVDDSQLPKDRFSAERLKGVDSTLKIQPAKLEDSAVYLCASSLGTSGYEQFFGPGTRLTVL.

The rearrangement uses TRBV25-1 and TRBJ1-2; 8 nucleotides match TRBD1. Germline V gives CDR1 MGHDK, CDR2 SYGVNS. The J segment lost 5 bases and the V segment lost 6 bases, leaving 5 bases of the junction unmatched. This CDR3 contains 13 residues. The CDR3 region is CASRGQAAYGYTF. DNA for the CDR3: TGTGCCAGCAGGGGACAGGCGGCGTATGGCTACACCTTC.

This clonotype has more than one count but fewer than ten. The rearrangement links TRBV12-3 or TRBV12-4 to TRBJ1-6; unclear D gene. Trimming cost V 1 base and J 9 bases, with 10 bases left between them. This CDR3 region has 14 residues. In nucleotides, the CDR3 is TGTGCCAGCAGTTTAGGGGTCCCCACTTCACCCCTCCACTTT. Translation gives CASSLGVPTSPLHF.

This clonotype was observed a few times. The chain couples TRBV20-1 to TRBJ2-1, with D tentatively TRBD2 (6 bases). This CDR3 comprises 15 residues. The V gene's germline CDR1 is DFQATT and CDR2 SNEGSKA (reference sequence). V lost 2 bases and J 3 bases, leaving 14 bases between the germline ends. The CDR3 nucleotides are TGCAGTGCTAGATCCACCGGGACTGGCTACAATGAGCAGTTCTTC. Its translation: CSARSTGTGYNEQFF.

This clonotype was seen a handful of times. The rearrangement joins TRBV3-1 to TRBJ1-2, with D hard to call. The V gene's germline CDR1 is LGHDT and CDR2 YNNKEL (reference sequence). There are 14 residues in the CDR3. Between the trimmed V and J ends, which lost 4 bases and 4 bases, there was a span of 13 bases. CDR3 in amino acids: CASSRASEGYGYTF. The CDR3 DNA sequence: TGTGCCAGCAGCCGGGCGTCGGAGGGCTATGGCTACACCTTC. Filled out from reference TRBV3-1 and TRBJ1-2, the complete variable domain reads DTAVSQTPKYLVTQMGNDKSIKCEQNLGHDTMYWYKQDSKKFLKIMFSYNNKELIINETVPNRFSPKSPDKAHLNLHINSLELGDSAVYFCASSRASEGYGYTFGSGTRLTVV.